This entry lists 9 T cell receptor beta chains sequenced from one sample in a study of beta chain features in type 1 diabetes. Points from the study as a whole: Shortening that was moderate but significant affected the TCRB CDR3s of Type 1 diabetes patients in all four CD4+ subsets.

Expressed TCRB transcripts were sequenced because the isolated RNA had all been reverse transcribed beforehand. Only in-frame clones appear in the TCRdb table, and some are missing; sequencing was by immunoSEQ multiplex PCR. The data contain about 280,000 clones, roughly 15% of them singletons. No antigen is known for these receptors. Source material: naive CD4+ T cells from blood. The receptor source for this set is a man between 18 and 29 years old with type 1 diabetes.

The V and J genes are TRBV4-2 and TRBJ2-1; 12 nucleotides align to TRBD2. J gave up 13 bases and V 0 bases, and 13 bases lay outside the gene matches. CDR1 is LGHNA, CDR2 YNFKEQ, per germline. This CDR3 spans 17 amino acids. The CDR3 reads CASSQDLWGLAGGQQFF. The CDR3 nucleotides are TGTGCCAGCAGCCAAGATTTGTGGGGGCTAGCGGGAGGGCAACAGTTCTTC.

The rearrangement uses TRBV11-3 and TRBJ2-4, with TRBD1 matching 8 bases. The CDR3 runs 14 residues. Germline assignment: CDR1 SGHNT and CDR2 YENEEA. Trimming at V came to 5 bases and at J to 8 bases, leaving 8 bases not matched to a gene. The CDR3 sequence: CASSNPDRDDIQYF. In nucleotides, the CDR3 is TGTGCCAGCAGCAACCCGGACAGGGATGACATTCAGTACTTC.

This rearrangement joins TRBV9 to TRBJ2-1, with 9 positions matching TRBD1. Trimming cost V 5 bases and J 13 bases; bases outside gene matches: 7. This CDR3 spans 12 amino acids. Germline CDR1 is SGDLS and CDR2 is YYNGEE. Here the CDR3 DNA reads TGTGCCAGCAGTAGGACAACAGGGGGCCAGTTCTTC. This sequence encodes CASSRTTGGQFF. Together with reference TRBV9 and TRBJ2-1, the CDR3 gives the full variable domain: DSGVTQTPKHLITATGQRVTLRCSPRSGDLSVYWYQQSLDQGLQFLIQYYNGEERAKGNILERFSAQQFPDLHSELNLSSLELGDSALYFCASSRTTGGQFFGPGTRLTVL.

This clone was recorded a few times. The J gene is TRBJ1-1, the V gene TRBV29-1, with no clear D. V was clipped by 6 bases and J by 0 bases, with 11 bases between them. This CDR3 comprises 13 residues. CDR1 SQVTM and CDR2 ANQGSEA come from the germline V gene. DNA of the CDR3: TGCAGCGTGGTGAGGCAGATGAACACTGAAGCTTTCTTT. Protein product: CSVVRQMNTEAFF.

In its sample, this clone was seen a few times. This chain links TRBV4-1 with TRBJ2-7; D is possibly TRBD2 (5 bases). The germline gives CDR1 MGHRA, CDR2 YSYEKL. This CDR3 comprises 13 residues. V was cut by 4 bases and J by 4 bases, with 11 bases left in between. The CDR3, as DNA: TGCGCCAGCAGCCCCGGGATCCAGTACGAGCAGTACTTC. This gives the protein CASSPGIQYEQYF.

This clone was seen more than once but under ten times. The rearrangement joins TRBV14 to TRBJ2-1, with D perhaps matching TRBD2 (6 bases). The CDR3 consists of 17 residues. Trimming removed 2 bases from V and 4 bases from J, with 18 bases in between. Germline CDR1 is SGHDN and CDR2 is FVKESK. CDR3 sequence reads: CASSQPSSRGVYNEQFF. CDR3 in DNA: TGTGCCAGCAGCCAACCCTCAAGCCGCGGGGTATACAATGAGCAGTTCTTC. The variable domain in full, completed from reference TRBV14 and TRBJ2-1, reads EAGVTQFPSHSVIEKGQTVTLRCDPISGHDNLYWYRRVMGKEIKFLLHFVKESKQDESGMPNNRFLAERTGGTYSTLKVQPAELEDSGVYFCASSQPSSRGVYNEQFFGPGTRLTVL.

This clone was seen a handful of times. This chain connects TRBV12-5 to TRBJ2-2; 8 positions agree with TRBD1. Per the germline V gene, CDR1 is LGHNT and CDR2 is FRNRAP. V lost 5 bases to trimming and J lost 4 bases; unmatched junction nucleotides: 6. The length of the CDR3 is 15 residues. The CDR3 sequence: CASGDRGSGTGELFF. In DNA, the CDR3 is TGTGCTAGTGGTGACAGGGGATCGGGCACCGGGGAGCTGTTTTTT.

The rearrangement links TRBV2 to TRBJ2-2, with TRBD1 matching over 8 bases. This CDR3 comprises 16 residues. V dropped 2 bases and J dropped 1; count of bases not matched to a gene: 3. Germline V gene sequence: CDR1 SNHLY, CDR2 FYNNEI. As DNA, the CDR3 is TGTGCCAGCAGTGAACAGGGGGCAAGGAACACCGGGGAGCTGTTTTTT. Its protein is CASSEQGARNTGELFF.

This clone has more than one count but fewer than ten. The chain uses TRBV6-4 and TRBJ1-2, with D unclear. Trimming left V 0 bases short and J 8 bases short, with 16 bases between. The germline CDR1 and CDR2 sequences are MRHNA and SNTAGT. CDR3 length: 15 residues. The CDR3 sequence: CASSDSGRAMRGYTF. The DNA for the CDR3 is TGTGCCAGCAGTGACTCTGGGAGGGCTATGAGGGGCTACACCTTC.